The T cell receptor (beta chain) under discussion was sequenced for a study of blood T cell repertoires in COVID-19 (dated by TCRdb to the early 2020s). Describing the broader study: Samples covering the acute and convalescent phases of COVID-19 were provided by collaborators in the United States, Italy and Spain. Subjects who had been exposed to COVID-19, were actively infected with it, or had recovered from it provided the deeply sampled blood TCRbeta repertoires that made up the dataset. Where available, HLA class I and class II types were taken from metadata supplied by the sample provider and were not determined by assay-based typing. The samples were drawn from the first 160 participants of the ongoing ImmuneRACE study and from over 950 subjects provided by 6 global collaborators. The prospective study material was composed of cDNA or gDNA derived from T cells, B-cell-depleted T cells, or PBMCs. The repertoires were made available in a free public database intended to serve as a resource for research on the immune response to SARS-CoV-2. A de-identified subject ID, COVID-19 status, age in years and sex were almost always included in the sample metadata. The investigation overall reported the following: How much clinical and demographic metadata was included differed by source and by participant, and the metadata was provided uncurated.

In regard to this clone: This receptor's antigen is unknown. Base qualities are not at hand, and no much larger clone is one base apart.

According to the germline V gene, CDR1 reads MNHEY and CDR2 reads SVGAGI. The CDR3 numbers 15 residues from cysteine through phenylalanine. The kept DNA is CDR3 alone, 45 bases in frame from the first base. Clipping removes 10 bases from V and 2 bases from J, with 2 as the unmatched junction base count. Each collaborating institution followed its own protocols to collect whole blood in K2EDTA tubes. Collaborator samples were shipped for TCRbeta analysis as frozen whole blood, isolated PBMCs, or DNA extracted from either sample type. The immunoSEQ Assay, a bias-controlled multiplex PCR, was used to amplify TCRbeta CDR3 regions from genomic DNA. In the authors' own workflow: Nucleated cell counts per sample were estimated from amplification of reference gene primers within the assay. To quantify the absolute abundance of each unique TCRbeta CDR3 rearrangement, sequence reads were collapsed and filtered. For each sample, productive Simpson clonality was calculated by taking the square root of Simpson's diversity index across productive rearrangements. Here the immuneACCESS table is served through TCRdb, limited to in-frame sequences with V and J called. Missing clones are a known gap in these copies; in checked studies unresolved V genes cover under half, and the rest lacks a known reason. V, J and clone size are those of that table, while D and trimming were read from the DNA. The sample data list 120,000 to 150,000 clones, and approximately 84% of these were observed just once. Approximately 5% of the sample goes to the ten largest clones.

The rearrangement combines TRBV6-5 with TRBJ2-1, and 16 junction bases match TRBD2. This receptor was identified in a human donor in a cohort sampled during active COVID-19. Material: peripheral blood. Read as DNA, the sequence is TGTGCCACCGGGACTAGCGGGGGGGCCTACAATGAGCAGTTCTTC. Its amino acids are CATGTSGGAYNEQFF.